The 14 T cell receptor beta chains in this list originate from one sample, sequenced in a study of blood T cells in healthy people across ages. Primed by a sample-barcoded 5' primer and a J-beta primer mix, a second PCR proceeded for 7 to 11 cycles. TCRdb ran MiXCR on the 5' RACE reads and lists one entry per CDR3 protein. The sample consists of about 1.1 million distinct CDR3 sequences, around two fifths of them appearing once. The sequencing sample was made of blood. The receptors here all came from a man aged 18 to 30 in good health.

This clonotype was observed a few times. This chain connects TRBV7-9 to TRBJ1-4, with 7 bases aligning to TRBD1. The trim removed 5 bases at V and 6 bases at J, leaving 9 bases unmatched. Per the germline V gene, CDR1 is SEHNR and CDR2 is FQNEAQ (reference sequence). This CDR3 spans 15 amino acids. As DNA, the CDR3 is TGTGCCAGCAGCCCTCAACAGGGGACATATGAAAAACTGTTTTTT. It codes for CASSPQQGTYEKLFF.

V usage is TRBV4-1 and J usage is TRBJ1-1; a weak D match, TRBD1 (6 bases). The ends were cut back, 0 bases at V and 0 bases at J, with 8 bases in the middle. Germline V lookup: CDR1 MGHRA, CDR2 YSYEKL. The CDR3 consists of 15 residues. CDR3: CASSQEGAMNTEAFF. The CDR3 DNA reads TGCGCCAGCAGCCAAGAGGGGGCGATGAACACTGAAGCTTTCTTT.

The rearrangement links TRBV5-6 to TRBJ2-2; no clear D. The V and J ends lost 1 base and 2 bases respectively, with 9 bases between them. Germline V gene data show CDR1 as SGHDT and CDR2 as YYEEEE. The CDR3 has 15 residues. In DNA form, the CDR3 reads TGTGCCAGCAGCTTGATAACAGTCAACACCGGGGAGCTGTTTTTT. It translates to CASSLITVNTGELFF.

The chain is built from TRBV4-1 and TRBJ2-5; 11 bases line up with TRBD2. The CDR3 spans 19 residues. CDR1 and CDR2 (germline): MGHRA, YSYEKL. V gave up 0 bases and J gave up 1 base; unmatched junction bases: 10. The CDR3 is CASSQDRLAGGTAQETQYF. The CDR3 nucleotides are TGCGCCAGCAGCCAAGATAGGCTAGCGGGGGGTACTGCCCAAGAGACCCAGTACTTC.

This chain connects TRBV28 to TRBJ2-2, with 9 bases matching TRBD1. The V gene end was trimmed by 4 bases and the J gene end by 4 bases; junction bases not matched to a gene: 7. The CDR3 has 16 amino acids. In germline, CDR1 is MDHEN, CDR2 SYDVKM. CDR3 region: CASSSNDRGITGELFF. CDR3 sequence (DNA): TGTGCCAGCAGTTCGAATGACAGGGGGATCACCGGGGAGCTGTTTTTT.

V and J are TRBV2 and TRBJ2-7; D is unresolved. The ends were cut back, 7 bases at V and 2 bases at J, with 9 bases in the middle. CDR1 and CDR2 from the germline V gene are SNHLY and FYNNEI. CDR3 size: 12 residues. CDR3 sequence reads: CASTEPAYEQYF. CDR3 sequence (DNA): TGTGCCAGCACTGAGCCAGCCTACGAGCAGTACTTC.

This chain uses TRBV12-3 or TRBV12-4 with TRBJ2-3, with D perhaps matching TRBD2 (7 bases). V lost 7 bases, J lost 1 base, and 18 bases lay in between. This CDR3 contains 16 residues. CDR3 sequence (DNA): TGTGCCAGCACCACCTGGGGGGGCCGGGGCACAGATACGCAGTATTTT. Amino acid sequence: CASTTWGGRGTDTQYF.

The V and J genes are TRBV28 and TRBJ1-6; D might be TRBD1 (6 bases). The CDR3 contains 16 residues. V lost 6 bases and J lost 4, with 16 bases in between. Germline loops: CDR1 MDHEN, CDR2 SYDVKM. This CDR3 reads CASSSAGTNYNSPLHF. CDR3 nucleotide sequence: TGTGCCAGCAGCTCTGCCGGGACAAATTATAATTCACCCCTCCACTTT.

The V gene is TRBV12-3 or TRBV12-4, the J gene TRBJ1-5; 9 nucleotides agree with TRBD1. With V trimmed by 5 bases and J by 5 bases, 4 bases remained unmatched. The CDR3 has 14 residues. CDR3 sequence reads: CASSTGGGDQPQHF. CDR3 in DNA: TGTGCCAGCAGTACAGGGGGCGGGGATCAGCCCCAGCATTTT.

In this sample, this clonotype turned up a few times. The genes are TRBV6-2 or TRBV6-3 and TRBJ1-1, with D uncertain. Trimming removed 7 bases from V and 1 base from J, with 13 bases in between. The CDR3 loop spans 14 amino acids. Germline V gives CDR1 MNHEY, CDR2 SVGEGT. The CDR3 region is CASTRTLPNTEAFF. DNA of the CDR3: TGTGCCAGCACTCGAACACTCCCGAACACTGAAGCTTTCTTT.

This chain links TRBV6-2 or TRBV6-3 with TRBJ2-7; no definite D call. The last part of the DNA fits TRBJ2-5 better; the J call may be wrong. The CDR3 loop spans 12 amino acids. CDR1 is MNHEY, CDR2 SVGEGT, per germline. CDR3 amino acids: CASSYPEETQYF. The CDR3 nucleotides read TGTGCCAGCAGTTACCCAGAAGAGACCCAGTACTTC.

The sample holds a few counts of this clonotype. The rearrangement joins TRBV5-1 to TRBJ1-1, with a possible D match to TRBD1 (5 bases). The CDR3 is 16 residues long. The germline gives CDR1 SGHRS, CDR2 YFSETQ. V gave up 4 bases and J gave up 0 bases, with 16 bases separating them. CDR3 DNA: TGCGCCAGCAGCACCCTTGGGGGAGGGATGAACACTGAAGCTTTCTTT. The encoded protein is CASSTLGGGMNTEAFF.

The CDR3 DNA is TGTGCCATCATGGGGCAATCGAACACTGAAGCTTTCTTT. It codes for CAIMGQSNTEAFF. The chain joins TRBV10-3 to TRBJ1-1; weak D call: TRBD1 (5 bases). Per the germline V gene, CDR1 is ENHRY and CDR2 is SYGVKD. Trimming stripped 7 bases from V and 1 base from J, with 10 bases between. The CDR3 is 13 residues long.

The CDR3 nucleotides are TGCAGTGCTAGAGTTGAGGGGCAACCTGGGGCTTTCTTT. Amino acid sequence: CSARVEGQPGAFF. This chain uses TRBV20-1 with TRBJ1-1; D is perhaps TRBD1 (5 bases). The CDR3 is made up of 13 amino acids. The V gene lost 1 base and the J gene lost 11 bases, with 17 bases spanning the gap. CDR1 is DFQATT, CDR2 SNEGSKA, per germline (reference sequence).